The clone carrying this T cell receptor (beta chain) was counted only a few times. The PCR made use of 60 Vbeta and 13 Jbeta primers. Here immunoSEQ multiplex PCR was the method, and the copy in TCRdb shows in-frame clones only, minus some. Of about 130,000 clones listed, 81% are singletons. Every donor was a healthy person donating bone marrow. This sample is drawn from a study of cytomegalovirus exposure and HLA in healthy donors. CDR3 size: 15 residues. After removal of 2 bases from V and 2 bases from J, the junction contained 4 bases not matched to a gene. Germline loops: CDR1 MGHRA, CDR2 YSYEKL. The V and J genes are TRBV4-1 and TRBJ2-7; 9 positions agree with TRBD1. The source is a man aged 18 to 29 in good health and CMV-seropositive. The sample was PBMCs. The CDR3 spells CASSQPGQGTYEQYF. The CDR3 DNA is TGCGCCAGCAGCCAACCGGGACAGGGAACCTACGAGCAGTACTTC.